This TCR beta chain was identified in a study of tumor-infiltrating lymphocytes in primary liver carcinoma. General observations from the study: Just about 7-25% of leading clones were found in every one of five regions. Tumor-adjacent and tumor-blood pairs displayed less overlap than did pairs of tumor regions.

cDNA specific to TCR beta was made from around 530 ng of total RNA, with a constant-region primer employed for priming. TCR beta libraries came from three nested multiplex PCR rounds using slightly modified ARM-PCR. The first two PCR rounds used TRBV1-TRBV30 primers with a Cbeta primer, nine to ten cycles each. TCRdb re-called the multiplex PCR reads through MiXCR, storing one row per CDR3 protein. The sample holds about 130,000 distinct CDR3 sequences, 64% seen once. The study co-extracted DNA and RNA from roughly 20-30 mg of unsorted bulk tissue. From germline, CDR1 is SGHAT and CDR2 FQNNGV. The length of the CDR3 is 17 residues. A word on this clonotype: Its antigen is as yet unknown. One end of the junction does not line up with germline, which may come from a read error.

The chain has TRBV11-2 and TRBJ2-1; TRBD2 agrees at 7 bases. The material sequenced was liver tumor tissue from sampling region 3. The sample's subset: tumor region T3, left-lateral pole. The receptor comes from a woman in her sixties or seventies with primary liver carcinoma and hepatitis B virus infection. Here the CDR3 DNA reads TGTGCCAGCAGCTTAACCGTCGGGACTAACATCTACAATGATCAGTTCTTC. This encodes CASSLTVGTNIYNDQFF.